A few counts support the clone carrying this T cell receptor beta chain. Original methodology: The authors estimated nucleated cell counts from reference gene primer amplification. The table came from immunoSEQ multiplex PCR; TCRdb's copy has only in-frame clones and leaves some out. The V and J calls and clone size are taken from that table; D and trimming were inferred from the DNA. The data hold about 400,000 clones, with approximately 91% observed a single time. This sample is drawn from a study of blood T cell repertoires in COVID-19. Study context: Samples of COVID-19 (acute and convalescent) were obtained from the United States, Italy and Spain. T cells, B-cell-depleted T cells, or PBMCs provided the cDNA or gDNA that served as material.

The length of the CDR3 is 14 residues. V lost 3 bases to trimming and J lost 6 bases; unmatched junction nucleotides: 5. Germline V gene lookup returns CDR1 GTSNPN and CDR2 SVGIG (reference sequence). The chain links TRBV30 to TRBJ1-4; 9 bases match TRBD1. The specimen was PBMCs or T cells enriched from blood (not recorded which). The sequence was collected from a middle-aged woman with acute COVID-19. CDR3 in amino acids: CAWRYWDRDEKLFF. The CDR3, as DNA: TGTGCCTGGAGATATTGGGACAGGGATGAAAAACTGTTTTTT.